This TCR beta chain was identified during a study of T-cell memory formation after mild COVID-19. Notes on the study in general: CM and EM subsets held most contracting CD4+ clones; EMRA held CD8+ ones.

Amplification by 5'RACE using constant-segment primers produced TCR alpha and TCR beta cDNA libraries that carried sample barcodes and UMIs. TCRdb re-analysed the 5' RACE reads in MiXCR, keeping a single row per CDR3 protein. The sample records 150,000 to 200,000 distinct CDR3 sequences, roughly 10% being singletons. Worth noting for this clonotype: Antigen specificity is unknown.

The CDR3 is 13 amino acids. V was shortened by 4 bases and J by 8 bases, with 13 bases between the two germline ends. Germline lookup yields CDR1 SGHAT and CDR2 FQNNGV. The source of this sequence is a man younger than 30 who had mild COVID-19 (a few samples of this study predate the infection). Cell type and time point are not known. Sequencing input: PBMCs or a T cell subset sorted from them (not recorded which). The V and J genes are TRBV11-2 and TRBJ2-3; weak D call: TRBD2 (6 bases). The CDR3 nucleotides are TGTGCCAGCAGCTCGCTGGGGGGTGTTACGCAGTATTTT. The encoded protein is CASSSLGGVTQYF.